This TCR beta chain was sequenced for a study of T cell responses to AZD1222 COVID-19 vaccine. General study points: The donor group comprised mostly white British people and more females; the analysis possibly underestimated clonal diversity. Two AZD1222 doses significantly raised spike-specific TCR breadth and depth over controls. Reportedly, nearly half of unique spike TCRs recognized epitopes outside B.1.351/B.1.1.7 mutations. In all cases, repertoires were sampled only after the peak T cell response.

TCRdb's table, derived via immunoSEQ multiplex PCR, lists solely in-frame clones and lacks some. The sample lists approximately 190,000 clones, 92% seen once, with 1% to 1.5% in the top ten. Notes on this clone: As yet, its antigen is unknown.

V lost 3 bases to trimming and J lost 4 bases; unmatched junction nucleotides: 6. This CDR3 region has 16 residues. Germline V lookup: CDR1 LGHNA, CDR2 YSLEER. V is TRBV4-3 and J is TRBJ2-2; 9 bases line up with TRBD1. The clonotype originates from an adult in good health. Sequenced here: peripheral blood, sampled on day 0 of AZD1222 vaccination. The CDR3 spells CASSHRTGALTGELFF. In nucleotides, the CDR3 is TGCGCCAGCAGCCATCGGACAGGGGCCCTCACCGGGGAGCTGTTTTTT.